Listed below are T cell receptor beta chains from one sample, sequenced in a study of shared clonotypes between healthy human individuals. Some clones are missing from TCRdb's copy, which holds only in-frame ones; the method was immunoSEQ multiplex PCR. The sample shows 2 million to 2.5 million clones, over 90% of them seen only once. Material for sequencing was naive CD4+ T cells from PBMCs. The receptors shown here come from a man younger than 35 in good health. Some clones in this sample may be carry-over from other donors' samples. Both conserved end residues are part of each CDR3. The D gene is left open where the match is weak. Clone size is shown for a subset of rows, as once, few, many or a class of expanded clone.

>NA|TRBJ2-1|NA|TRBV5-6
CASSLVSGPPYNEQFF
TGTGCCAGCAGCTTGGTTTCGGGACCGCCCTACAATGAGCAGTTCTTC
>TRBD2|TRBJ2-5|NA|TRBV2
CASTGREGLRQETQYF
TGTGCCAGCACGGGGCGGGAGGGCCTTCGGCAAGAGACCCAGTACTTC
>NA|TRBJ2-7|NA|TRBV2
CASSALRDTTYEQYF
TGTGCCAGCAGTGCACTCCGGGACACCACCTACGAGCAGTACTTC
>TRBD2|TRBJ2-1|NA|TRBV7-3
CASSLLAGAVYNNEQFF
TGTGCCAGCAGCTTACTAGCGGGAGCCGTCTATAACAATGAGCAGTTCTTC
>TRBD2|TRBJ2-1|NA|TRBV27
CASSRGLVTEQFF
TGTGCCAGCAGTCGTGGACTAGTAACGGAGCAGTTCTTC
>TRBD1|TRBJ2-5|NA|TRBV15
CATSRESGTGMTQYF
TGTGCCACCAGCAGAGAATCCGGGACAGGCATGACCCAGTACTTC
>NA|TRBJ2-1|NA|TRBV7-2
CASTASRSANLYNEQFF
TGTGCCAGCACCGCGTCTCGGTCAGCGAACCTCTACAATGAGCAGTTCTTC
>NA|TRBJ1-1|NA|TRBV7-9
CASGDHQPNTEAFF
TGTGCCAGCGGGGATCATCAACCGAACACTGAAGCTTTCTTT
>TRBD1|TRBJ2-1|NA|TRBV6-6
CASSYLQGAYNEQFF
TGTGCCAGCAGTTACTTACAGGGGGCATACAATGAGCAGTTCTTC
>TRBD1|TRBJ2-3|NA|TRBV12-5
CASGPGQGEADTQYF
TGTGCTAGTGGTCCTGGACAGGGGGAGGCAGATACGCAGTATTTT
>NA|TRBJ2-5|NA|TRBV7-2
CASSLSGRQETQYF
TGTGCCAGCAGCTTATCCGGGAGACAAGAGACCCAGTACTTC
>TRBD1|TRBJ1-1|NA|TRBV18
CASRTATGSTEAFF
TGTGCCAGCAGAACCGCGACAGGGTCCACTGAAGCTTTCTTT
>NA|TRBJ2-7|NA|TRBV5-1
CASSHPGTGTYEQYF
TGCGCCAGCAGCCACCCGGGTACAGGGACCTACGAGCAGTACTTC
>NA|TRBJ2-2|NA|TRBV5-1
CASSLVGDANTGELFF
TGCGCCAGCAGCTTGGTGGGTGATGCGAACACCGGGGAGCTGTTTTTT
>NA|TRBJ2-4|NA|TRBV7-9
CASSKGEHIQYF
TGTGCCAGCAGCAAGGGGGAGCACATTCAGTACTTC
>NA|TRBJ2-5|NA|TRBV5-1
CASSRISGQETQYF
TGCGCCAGCAGCCGCATTAGCGGCCAAGAGACCCAGTACTTC
>NA|TRBJ1-2|NA|TRBV6-1
CASSEGGLRQIANYGYTF
TGTGCCAGCAGTGAAGGGGGGTTGAGGCAGATAGCTAACTATGGCTACACCTTC
>NA|TRBJ1-1|NA|TRBV20-1
CSASAVSEAFF
TGCAGTGCTAGTGCTGTCAGTGAAGCTTTCTTT
>NA|TRBJ1-2|NA|TRBV7-8
CASSLGGQLMLGYTF
TGTGCCAGCAGCTTAGGAGGACAGCTCATGCTTGGCTACACCTTC
>TRBD2|TRBJ2-5|NA|TRBV28
CASTHPETSGTQYF
TGTGCCAGTACGCACCCCGAGACTAGCGGGACCCAGTACTTC
>NA|TRBJ1-2|NA|TRBV4-1
CASSQAPALVSYTF
TGCGCCAGCAGCCAAGCCCCCGCCTTAGTAAGCTACACCTTC
>TRBD1|TRBJ1-4|NA|TRBV6-1
CASSAFRGRGEKLFF
TGTGCCAGCAGTGCTTTCAGGGGGCGCGGGGAAAAACTGTTTTTT
>TRBD2|TRBJ2-1|NA|TRBV2
CASSGTSTYNEQFF
TGTGCCAGTAGCGGGACAAGCACCTACAATGAGCAGTTCTTC
>NA|TRBJ1-1|NA|TRBV29-1
CSVHPLNGPNTEAFF
TGCAGCGTTCATCCCCTGAACGGACCGAACACTGAAGCTTTCTTT
>NA|TRBJ2-1|NA|TRBV7-2
CASSRTTYNEQFF
TGTGCCAGCAGCCGGACTACCTACAATGAGCAGTTCTTC
>TRBD1|TRBJ1-1|NA|TRBV27
CASSSRDRNTEAFF
TGTGCCAGCAGTTCCCGGGACAGGAACACTGAAGCTTTCTTT
>NA|TRBJ2-5|NA|TRBV5-4
CASSLGRVGTETQYF
TGTGCCAGCAGCTTGGGTCGAGTGGGGACGGAGACCCAGTACTTC
>NA|TRBJ2-3|NA|TRBV5-1
CASSSLTSTDTQYF
TGCGCCAGCAGCTCTTTAACAAGCACAGATACGCAGTATTTT
>NA|TRBJ2-3|NA|TRBV4-1
CASSRRRDTDTQYF
TGCGCCAGCAGCCGTCGCAGGGACACAGATACGCAGTATTTT
>TRBD1|TRBJ2-7|NA|TRBV7-9
CAIQGQGAYEQYF
TGTGCCATCCAGGGACAGGGGGCGTACGAGCAGTACTTC
>NA|TRBJ1-1|NA|TRBV28
CASSFRISNTEAFF
TGTGCCAGCAGTTTTAGGATTTCGAACACTGAAGCTTTCTTT
>NA|TRBJ2-3|NA|TRBV18
CASSPPSGAPDTQYF
TGTGCCAGCTCACCACCGTCAGGGGCCCCAGATACGCAGTATTTT
>NA|TRBJ2-7|NA|TRBV7-2
CASSLASGANYEQYF
TGTGCCAGCAGCTTAGCTAGCGGAGCCAACTACGAGCAGTACTTC
>NA|TRBJ1-1|NA|TRBV5-1
CASRGSFGDTEAFF
TGCGCCAGCAGGGGTTCTTTTGGGGACACTGAAGCTTTCTTT
>NA|TRBJ1-1|NA|TRBV27
CASRVGRTDPGGPEAFF
TGTGCCAGCAGAGTTGGACGGACAGACCCAGGAGGCCCTGAAGCTTTCTTT
>NA|TRBJ1-4|NA|TRBV28
CASSFLPGGGKLFF
TGTGCCAGCAGTTTCCTTCCGGGGGGTGGAAAACTGTTTTTT
>NA|TRBJ2-7|NA|TRBV25-1
CASSEYTETYEQYF
TGTGCCAGCAGTGAATATACAGAAACCTACGAGCAGTACTTC
>NA|TRBJ2-3|NA|TRBV9
CASSTGPLSTDTQYF
TGTGCCAGCAGCACCGGACCCCTCAGCACAGATACGCAGTATTTT
>NA|TRBJ2-7|NA|TRBV19
CASTRAGAYEQYF
TGTGCCAGTACCCGGGCAGGAGCCTACGAGCAGTACTTC
>TRBD1|TRBJ2-3|NA|TRBV5-1
CASLSSGQVQYF
TGCGCCAGCTTGAGTAGTGGACAGGTTCAATATTTT
>NA|TRBJ2-6|NA|TRBV2
CASSGAGGQPYSGANVLTF
TGTGCCAGCAGCGGGGCGGGGGGACAGCCTTACTCTGGGGCCAACGTCCTGACTTTC
>TRBD2|TRBJ2-1|NA|TRBV7-6
CASSATSGIYNEQFF
TGTGCCAGCAGCGCTACTAGCGGCATTTACAATGAGCAGTTCTTC
>TRBD1|TRBJ2-2|NA|TRBV28
CASSLQTGTNTGELFF
TGTGCCAGCAGTCTACAGACAGGGACGAACACCGGGGAGCTGTTTTTT
>NA|TRBJ2-7|NA|TRBV19
CASMGGHYEQYF
TGTGCCAGTATGGGCGGGCACTACGAGCAGTACTTC
>NA|TRBJ2-7|NA|TRBV15
CATSRDRREQYF
TGTGCCACCAGCAGGGACCGCAGGGAGCAGTACTTC
>TRBD1|TRBJ1-2|NA|TRBV2
CASSERTGYGYTF
TGTGCCAGCAGTGAGAGGACAGGCTATGGCTACACCTTC
>NA|TRBJ2-1|NA|TRBV28
CASSLLRARQFF
TGTGCCAGCAGTTTACTGAGGGCACGGCAGTTCTTC
>TRBD1|TRBJ2-3|NA|TRBV4-1
CASSPRTGGSTDTQYF
TGCGCCAGCAGCCCACGGACAGGGGGAAGCACAGATACGCAGTATTTT
>TRBD1|TRBJ2-7|once|TRBV29-1
CSVDYRDRGLYEQYF
TGCAGCGTTGATTACCGGGACAGGGGCCTCTACGAGCAGTACTTC
>NA|TRBJ1-5|NA|TRBV2
CASRREAGQPQHF
TGTGCCAGCAGGAGGGAAGCCGGTCAGCCCCAGCATTTT
>TRBD2|TRBJ2-7|NA|TRBV7-9
CASSFGGGRAYEQYF
TGTGCCAGCAGCTTTGGGGGCGGGAGGGCCTACGAGCAGTACTTC
>TRBD1|TRBJ1-2|NA|TRBV4-1
CASSMTGGMVYGYTF
TGCGCCAGCAGTATGACAGGGGGCATGGTCTATGGCTACACCTTC
>NA|TRBJ2-3|NA|TRBV6-6
CASSRATGLGTDTQYF
TGTGCCAGCTCCAGGGCGACGGGGCTTGGCACAGATACGCAGTATTTT
>NA|TRBJ1-1|NA|TRBV27
CASSLGMGTEAFF
TGTGCCAGCAGTCTTGGTATGGGCACTGAAGCTTTCTTT
>NA|TRBJ2-7|NA|TRBV7-3
CASSLSPTAASYEQYF
TGTGCCAGCAGCTTATCCCCTACCGCGGCCTCCTACGAGCAGTACTTC